What follows are 22 T cell receptor beta chains derived from one specimen sequenced in a study of lymphopenia after photon versus proton radiotherapy. The method was immunoSEQ multiplex PCR; TCRdb's version includes in-frame clones alone and lacks a portion of them. The sample lists 53,000 or so clones, about 83% occurring once. Specimen: peripheral blood, collected from a patient treated with photon-based radiotherapy. The receptors come from a man aged 50-60 years with gastric cancer.

A few counts support this clone. The genes are TRBV5-8 and TRBJ2-3; D gene uncertain. In germline, CDR1 is SGHTS, CDR2 YDEGEE. The V end was cut by 3 bases, the J end by 6 bases, with 17 bases between. The CDR3 extends over 15 amino acids. CDR3 amino acids: CASSSQVGLGDTQYF. The DNA of the CDR3 is TGTGCCAGCAGCTCCCAGGTGGGATTGGGGGATACGCAGTATTTT.

This chain connects TRBV7-3 to TRBJ2-2; D is ambiguous. The CDR3 contains 14 residues. The germline gives CDR1 SGHTA, CDR2 FQGTGA. Trimming cost V 2 bases and J 2 bases, with 6 bases left between them. The CDR3 coding sequence is TGTGCCAGCAGCTTAGTGGGTAACACCGGGGAGCTGTTTTTT. Protein: CASSLVGNTGELFF.

This clone was observed a handful of times. The chain has TRBV4-1 and TRBJ2-1; D possibly corresponds to TRBD2 (7 bases). Germline lookup yields CDR1 MGHRA and CDR2 YSYEKL. This CDR3 has 15 residues. Trimming cost V 2 bases and J 6 bases, with 14 bases left between them. The CDR3 is CASSQRGARFNEQFF. The CDR3 DNA follows: TGCGCCAGCAGCCAACGGGGGGCGCGGTTCAATGAGCAGTTCTTC.

This chain connects TRBV2 to TRBJ1-1; D is ambiguous. The V gene's germline CDR1 is SNHLY and CDR2 FYNNEI. The CDR3 is 13 residues long. V lost 6 bases and J lost 1, with 9 bases in between. CDR3 region: CASRSQWNTEAFF. The CDR3 DNA sequence: TGTGCCAGCAGGTCTCAATGGAACACTGAAGCTTTCTTT.

This chain links TRBV27 with TRBJ2-7, with no clear D. From germline, CDR1 is MNHEY and CDR2 SMNVEV (reference sequence). V dropped 2 bases and J dropped 1 base, with 6 bases sitting between them. The CDR3 contains 13 residues. Here the CDR3 DNA reads TGTGCCAGCAGTTTACTCCCTTCCTACGAGCAGTACTTC. This codes for CASSLLPSYEQYF.

This chain joins TRBV29-1 and TRBJ2-1; TRBD2 agrees at 15 bases. The junction had 31 bases not matched to a gene; V was cut back by 6 bases and J by 10 bases. The CDR3 loop spans 22 amino acids. The germline V gene has CDR1 SQVTM and CDR2 ANQGSEA. In nucleotides, the CDR3 is TGCAGCGTAGCCGGGACAGGGGGCCGCCCGGGACTAGCGGGAGGTTTACAATGGGAGCAGTTCTTC. It codes for CSVAGTGGRPGLAGGLQWEQFF.

This sequence joins TRBV28 and TRBJ1-4, with no clear D. Germline loops: CDR1 MDHEN, CDR2 SYDVKM. This CDR3 region has 12 residues. V dropped 8 bases and J dropped 3 bases, with 7 bases sitting between them. As DNA, the CDR3 is TGTGCCAGCGGCTCCGCTAATGAAAAACTGTTTTTT. Translated, it gives CASGSANEKLFF. Full variable domain (missing parts from reference TRBV28 and TRBJ1-4): DVKVTQSSRYLVKRTGEKVFLECVQDMDHENMFWYRQDPGLGLRLIYFSYDVKMKEKGDIPEGYSVSREKKERFSLILESASTNQTSMYLCASGSANEKLFFGSGTQLSVL.

The chain recombines TRBV4-1 with TRBJ2-3, with 9 bases fitting TRBD2. CDR3 length: 14 residues. The V gene end was trimmed by 5 bases and the J gene end by 9 bases; junction bases not matched to a gene: 9. Germline lookup yields CDR1 MGHRA and CDR2 YSYEKL. The CDR3 DNA reads TGCGCCAGCAGCTCCTCCCGACTAGCGGACACGCAGTATTTT. Translated: CASSSSRLADTQYF.

The CDR3 DNA sequence: TGCAGCGCCCGGACAGGGGGCGAAGGCTACACCTTC. Translating it yields CSARTGGEGYTF. The chain carries TRBV29-1 and TRBJ1-2, with TRBD1 identical over 11 bases. V dropped 7 bases and J dropped 8; count of bases not matched to a gene: 6. In germline, CDR1 is SQVTM, CDR2 ANQGSEA. This CDR3 is 12 amino acids long. Together with reference TRBV29-1 and TRBJ1-2, the CDR3 gives the full variable domain: SAVISQKPSRDICQRGTSLTIQCQVDSQVTMMFWYRQQPGQSLTLIATANQGSEATYESGFVIDKFPISRPNLTFSTLTVSNMSPEDSSIYLCSARTGGEGYTFGSGTRLTVV.

This clone was detected only a few times. The chain joins TRBV25-1 to TRBJ2-1, with TRBD2 matching over 12 bases. This CDR3 is built from 15 residues. The germline gives CDR1 MGHDK, CDR2 SYGVNS. V trimming: 5 bases; J trimming: 4 bases; junction bases outside the gene matches: 3. In DNA form, the CDR3 reads TGTGCCAGCAGTCCGGGACTAGCGGGTTACAATGAGCAGTTCTTC. This gives the protein CASSPGLAGYNEQFF.

The J gene is TRBJ2-6, the V gene TRBV21-1; the D segment call TRBD1 is taken from the table without a DNA check. TRBV21-1 is described as a pseudogene. This CDR3 is 19 amino acids long. The CDR3 protein is CASSKAAGAADSGANVLTF. The DNA of the CDR3 is TGTGCCAGCAGCAAAGCGGCAGGGGCAGCGGACTCTGGGGCCAACGTCCTGACTTTC.

This clone occurred a few times. This rearrangement joins TRBV6-5 to TRBJ1-2, with D possibly being TRBD1 (6 bases). CDR3 size: 13 residues. Trimming cost V 5 bases and J 4 bases, with 11 bases left between them. From germline, CDR1 is MNHEY and CDR2 SVGAGI. CDR3 protein: CASSPQGLYGYTF. In nucleotides, the CDR3 is TGTGCCAGCAGTCCACAGGGCCTCTATGGCTACACCTTC.

The chain has TRBV6-5 and TRBJ2-1; the D gene is possibly TRBD1 (6 bases). This CDR3 is built from 11 residues. The germline CDR1 and CDR2 sequences are MNHEY and SVGAGI. DNA for the CDR3: TGTGCTACCTCAGGGGTCAATGAGCAGTTCTTC. It encodes CATSGVNEQFF.

The rearrangement links TRBV5-8 to TRBJ2-4; D is ambiguous. The V end lost 4 bases, the J end lost 0 bases, and 11 bases lay between the germline ends. Germline lookup yields CDR1 SGHTS and CDR2 YDEGEE. The CDR3 extends over 15 amino acids. For the CDR3, the DNA is TGTGCCAGCAGCCCGAGTACGCCAGCCAAAAACATTCAGTACTTC. Protein product: CASSPSTPAKNIQYF.

V and J are TRBV19 and TRBJ2-3, with TRBD2 as a possible D gene (5 bases). This CDR3 contains 16 residues. Germline assignment: CDR1 LNHDA and CDR2 SQIVND (reference sequence). V gave up 3 bases and J gave up 2 bases, with 15 bases separating them. CDR3 amino acids: CASSIQSGLNTDTQYF. CDR3 coding DNA: TGTGCCAGTAGTATCCAATCCGGACTTAACACAGATACGCAGTATTTT.

V is TRBV18 and J is TRBJ1-4; D gene ambiguous. Germline loops: CDR1 KGHSH, CDR2 LQKENI. V was cut by 0 bases and J by 7 bases, with 9 bases left in between. The CDR3 covers 14 residues. Here the CDR3 DNA reads TGTGCCAGCTCACCACCGGGTGAACCTGAAAAACTGTTTTTT. It specifies CASSPPGEPEKLFF.

The V and J genes are TRBV7-2 and TRBJ2-5, with TRBD2 matching 9 bases. The germline V gene encodes CDR1 SGHTA and CDR2 FQGNSA. This CDR3 spans 15 amino acids. V was pared by 4 bases and J by 5 bases, with 8 bases of the junction left unmatched. CDR3 region: CASSSSGVLQETQYF. CDR3 sequence (DNA): TGTGCCAGCAGCTCTAGCGGGGTCCTTCAGGAGACCCAGTACTTC.

The chain carries TRBV5-6 and TRBJ1-2, with D possibly being TRBD1 (5 bases). The CDR3 sequence is 18 residues long. Germline CDR1 is SGHDT and CDR2 is YYEEEE. V was trimmed by 3 bases and J by 0 bases, leaving 21 bases between them. The DNA of the CDR3 is TGTGCCAGCAGCTCAACCAAGGTGACACAGGCCGCTAACTATGGCTACACCTTC. Translating it yields CASSSTKVTQAANYGYTF. The whole variable domain, filled in from reference TRBV5-6 and TRBJ1-2, reads DAGVTQSPTHLIKTRGQQVTLRCSPKSGHDTVSWYQQALGQGPQFIFQYYEEEERQRGNFPDRFSGHQFPNYSSELNVNALLLGDSALYLCASSSTKVTQAANYGYTFGSGTRLTVV.

This chain joins TRBV15 and TRBJ2-3, with TRBD2 matching 10 bases. The CDR3 is 19 amino acids. The V and J ends lost 2 bases and 4 bases, in that order; junction bases with no gene match: 15. Germline CDR1 is LNHNV and CDR2 is YYDKDF (reference sequence). CDR3 protein: CATSRPSGKAGGPPDTQYF. The CDR3 DNA reads TGTGCCACCAGCAGACCCTCCGGGAAAGCGGGAGGGCCCCCAGATACGCAGTATTTT.

The chain links TRBV7-9 to TRBJ2-1; D unclear. Germline values: CDR1 SEHNR, CDR2 FQNEAQ (reference sequence). Between the trimmed V and J ends, which lost 0 bases and 5 bases, there was a span of 23 bases. The CDR3 extends over 19 amino acids. This CDR3 is CASSLAGIGFGVSHNEQFF. In DNA, the CDR3 is TGTGCCAGCAGCTTAGCGGGAATTGGTTTTGGGGTTAGCCACAATGAGCAGTTCTTC.

The chain is built from TRBV13 and TRBJ1-2; D is ambiguous. Germline CDR1 is PRHDT and CDR2 is FYEKMQ (reference sequence). V lost 5 bases to trimming and J lost 0 bases, with 16 bases between them. This CDR3 region has 16 residues. The CDR3 bases are TGTGCCAGCAGCACTGTACGGCGTGTAACTAACTATGGCTACACCTTC. It is translated as CASSTVRRVTNYGYTF. The full variable domain, completed using reference TRBV13 and TRBJ1-2, is AAGVIQSPRHLIKEKRETATLKCYPIPRHDTVYWYQQGPGQDPQFLISFYEKMQSDKGSIPDRFSAQQFSDYHSELNMSSLELGDSALYFCASSTVRRVTNYGYTFGSGTRLTVV.

The chain employs TRBV29-1 and TRBJ1-2; D gene unclear. In germline, CDR1 is SQVTM, CDR2 ANQGSEA. V was trimmed by 3 bases and J by 9 bases, leaving 5 bases between them. The CDR3 contains 9 residues. The CDR3 sequence is CSVEGSYTF. CDR3 in DNA: TGCAGCGTTGAGGGCAGCTACACCTTC. The entire variable domain, with the rest obtained from reference TRBV29-1 and TRBJ1-2, is as follows: SAVISQKPSRDICQRGTSLTIQCQVDSQVTMMFWYRQQPGQSLTLIATANQGSEATYESGFVIDKFPISRPNLTFSTLTVSNMSPEDSSIYLCSVEGSYTFGSGTRLTVV.